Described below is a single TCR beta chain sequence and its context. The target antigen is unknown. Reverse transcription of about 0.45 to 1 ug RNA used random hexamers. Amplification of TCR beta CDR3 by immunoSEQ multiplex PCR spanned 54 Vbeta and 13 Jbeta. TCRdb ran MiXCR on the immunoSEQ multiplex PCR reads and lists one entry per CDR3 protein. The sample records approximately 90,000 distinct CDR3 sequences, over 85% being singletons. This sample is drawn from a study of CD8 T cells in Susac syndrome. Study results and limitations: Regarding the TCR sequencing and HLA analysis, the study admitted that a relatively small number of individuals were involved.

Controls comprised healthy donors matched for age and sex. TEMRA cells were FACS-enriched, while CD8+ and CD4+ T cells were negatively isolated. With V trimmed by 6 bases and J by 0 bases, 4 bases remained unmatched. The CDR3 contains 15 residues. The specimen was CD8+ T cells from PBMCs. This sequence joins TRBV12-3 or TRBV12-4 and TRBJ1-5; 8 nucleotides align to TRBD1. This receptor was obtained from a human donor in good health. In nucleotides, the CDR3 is TGTGCCAGCAGGACAGGGGAGTATAGCAATCAGCCCCAGCATTTT. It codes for CASRTGEYSNQPQHF.